This entry concerns a single TCR beta chain. As originally analysed: Estimation of nucleated cell counts relied on the amplification of reference gene primers. This table comes from immunoSEQ multiplex PCR, and its TCRdb copy is limited to in-frame clones, with some not included. V and J calls plus clone size are reproduced from that table; the DNA served to infer D and trimming. The sample holds 110,000 to 150,000 clones, 80% seen once. These data belong to a study of blood T cell repertoires in COVID-19. In the study overall: Donors in the United States, Italy and Spain gave samples during acute or convalescent COVID-19. The analysed material was cDNA or gDNA that came from T cells, B-cell-depleted T cells, or PBMCs.

V lost 8 bases and J 8 bases, leaving 18 bases between the germline ends. Germline V gene lookup returns CDR1 MNHEY and CDR2 SVGAGI. The CDR3 contains 13 residues. The chain employs TRBV6-5 and TRBJ1-2; D unresolved. Specimen: peripheral blood. The sequence derives from a man between 65 and 85 years old who had recovered from COVID-19. In nucleotides, the CDR3 is TGTGCCAGCGCCTTTGAGGGCTATTCCGGCTACACCTTC. It translates to CASAFEGYSGYTF.